This is a list of T cell receptor beta chains from one sample in a study of PD-L1 blockade in urothelial cancer. Clones were sequenced by immunoSEQ multiplex PCR, and TCRdb holds only the in-frame ones, with some missing. This table holds under 95,000 clones, around 85% found once. The sequencing used PBMCs, collected around atezolizumab (anti-PD-L1) treatment. The origin of the receptors is a man in his fifties or sixties with urothelial cancer. The CDR3 runs from the conserved cysteine through the conserved F or W. A D gene is named only where the DNA matches it firmly. Expanded clones get a size class; other rows say once, few or many, or leave the size out.

d_call	v_call	clone_size	j_call	cdr3_aa	cdr3_nt
NA	TRBV2	NA	TRBJ1-3	CASRFSGNTIYF	TGTGCCAGCAGGTTCAGTGGAAACACCATATATTTT
TRBD1	TRBV7-3	NA	TRBJ2-5	CASRAPGTGGAETQYF	TGTGCCAGCAGGGCCCCGGGGACAGGGGGAGCAGAGACCCAGTACTTC
NA	TRBV5-4	NA	TRBJ2-1	CASSSITTAYNEQFF	TGTGCCAGCAGCTCCATCACCACAGCCTACAATGAGCAGTTCTTC
NA	TRBV6-5	NA	TRBJ1-6	CASRSNRVPNSPLHF	TGTGCCAGCAGATCCAACAGGGTACCGAATTCACCCCTCCACTTT
TRBD2	TRBV5-1	once	TRBJ2-3	CASSLEGTSGNTQYF	TGCGCCAGCAGCTTGGAGGGTACAAGCGGGAATACGCAGTATTTT
NA	TRBV29-1	NA	TRBJ1-5	CSVEISGDQPQHF	TGCAGCGTTGAAATATCAGGGGATCAGCCCCAGCATTTT
TRBD1	TRBV18	NA	TRBJ1-5	CASSPGTGGRQPQHF	TGTGCCAGCTCACCAGGGACAGGGGGCCGTCAGCCCCAGCATTTT
TRBD2	TRBV28	NA	TRBJ2-7	CATTLSGSFDEQYF	TGTGCCACCACTTTAAGCGGGAGCTTCGACGAGCAGTACTTC
NA	TRBV4-1	NA	TRBJ1-3	CASSQDGGGGDTDTIYF	TGCGCCAGCAGCCAAGATGGGGGGGGCGGGGACACAGACACCATATATTTT
NA	TRBV5-5	once	TRBJ1-5	CASSSRDYNQPQHF	TGTGCCAGCAGCTCGAGGGACTACAATCAGCCCCAGCATTTT
NA	TRBV15	NA	TRBJ2-1	CATSRDDYFYNEQFF	TGTGCCACCAGCAGAGATGACTATTTCTACAATGAGCAGTTCTTC
NA	TRBV28	few	TRBJ1-1	CASSGRGRGTEAFF	TGTGCCAGCAGTGGGAGAGGGAGAGGCACTGAAGCTTTCTTT
NA	TRBV7-9	NA	TRBJ1-2	CASSLDPQNYGYTF	TGTGCCAGCAGCTTAGATCCCCAAAACTATGGCTACACCTTC
NA	TRBV5-1	few	TRBJ1-1	CASSLDSEAFF	TGCGCCAGCAGCTTGGACAGTGAAGCTTTCTTT
NA	TRBV7-7	NA	TRBJ2-2	CASSLGGLMNTGELFF	TGTGCTAGCAGCTTAGGAGGTCTCATGAACACCGGGGAGCTGTTTTTT
TRBD1	TRBV7-8	NA	TRBJ1-1	CASSHRGINTEAFF	TGTGCCAGCAGCCACAGGGGAATCAACACTGAAGCTTTCTTT
NA	TRBV5-5	few	TRBJ2-7	CASSLDSPLSYEQYF	TGTGCCAGCAGCTTAGACAGTCCCCTTTCCTACGAGCAGTACTTC
NA	TRBV4-1	few	TRBJ2-1	CASRLRGSSYNEQFF	TGCGCCAGCAGATTGAGAGGGAGCTCCTACAATGAGCAGTTCTTC
TRBD2	TRBV6-6	NA	TRBJ2-1	CACSPAGASYNEQFF	TGTGCCTGCTCCCCAGCGGGAGCCTCCTACAATGAGCAGTTCTTC
NA	TRBV11-2	NA	TRBJ2-1	CASSRTYTYNEQFF	TGTGCCAGCAGCCGTACCTATACCTACAATGAGCAGTTCTTC
TRBD1	TRBV13	NA	TRBJ2-7	CASSNGGQGIVEQYF	TGTGCCAGCTCCAACGGGGGACAGGGGATAGTCGAGCAGTACTTC
NA	TRBV10-3	once	TRBJ2-7	CASKPGDTYEQYF	TGTGCCAGCAAACCGGGGGATACCTACGAGCAGTACTTC
NA	TRBV2	once	TRBJ2-3	CASRASSGRGTQYF	TGTGCCAGCAGGGCGAGTTCCGGGCGAGGGACGCAGTATTTT
NA	TRBV11-3	NA	TRBJ1-1	CASSLDTGIAEAFF	TGTGCCAGCAGCTTAGATACAGGGATAGCTGAAGCTTTCTTT
TRBD2	TRBV27	few	TRBJ2-3	CASKPAGGRQRTDTQYF	TGTGCCAGCAAACCAGCGGGAGGGCGACAGAGGACAGATACGCAGTATTTT
TRBD2	TRBV28	NA	TRBJ2-7	CASSLASGALHEQYF	TGTGCCAGCAGTTTGGCTAGCGGAGCCCTCCACGAGCAGTACTTC
TRBD1	TRBV5-6	once	TRBJ1-5	CASSWLGQLDQPQHF	TGTGCCAGCAGCTGGCTGGGACAGTTGGATCAGCCCCAGCATTTT
NA	TRBV2	once	TRBJ2-1	CASSTRQASSYNEQFF	TGTGCCAGCAGTACCCGCCAAGCGAGCTCCTACAATGAGCAGTTCTTC
NA	TRBV6-6	few	TRBJ1-6	CASSYPGFHNSPLHF	TGTGCCAGCAGTTACCCAGGGTTCCATAATTCACCCCTCCACTTT
NA	TRBV5-6	NA	TRBJ1-1	CASSPQGGNTEAFF	TGTGCCAGCAGCCCCCAGGGCGGTAACACTGAAGCTTTCTTT
NA	TRBV11-3	NA	TRBJ1-6	CASSYKATSYNSPLHF	TGTGCCAGCAGTTATAAAGCAACCTCCTATAATTCACCCCTCCACTTT
NA	TRBV5-1	NA	TRBJ2-7	CASQEGFSYEQYF	TGCGCCAGCCAAGAGGGTTTTTCCTACGAGCAGTACTTC
TRBD2	TRBV7-8	NA	TRBJ2-1	CASSLESSGNEQFF	TGTGCCAGCAGCTTAGAGTCTAGCGGCAATGAGCAGTTCTTC
TRBD1	TRBV11-3	once	TRBJ2-7	CASSLDATGSYEQYF	TGTGCCAGCAGCTTAGATGCGACAGGGAGCTACGAGCAGTACTTC
NA	TRBV30	NA	TRBJ1-5	CAWRTPGYSNQPQHF	TGTGCCTGGAGAACTCCGGGTTATAGCAATCAGCCCCAGCATTTT
NA	TRBV30	few	TRBJ1-1	CAWSVNNLAFF	TGTGCCTGGAGTGTTAACAATCTCGCTTTCTTT
TRBD2	TRBV7-2	NA	TRBJ2-1	CASKGLAGVEQFF	TGTGCCAGCAAGGGACTAGCGGGAGTCGAACAGTTCTTC
TRBD2	TRBV7-3	NA	TRBJ2-1	CASSVGTSGRGGEQFF	TGTGCCAGCAGCGTCGGGACTAGCGGGAGGGGGGGTGAGCAGTTCTTC
NA	TRBV27	NA	TRBJ1-5	CASSFRGNQPQHF	TGTGCCAGCAGTTTTCGTGGCAATCAGCCCCAGCATTTT
NA	TRBV9	NA	TRBJ1-5	CASSPGGPGGGNQPQHF	TGTGCCAGCAGCCCAGGAGGCCCGGGAGGGGGCAATCAGCCCCAGCATTTT
NA	TRBV5-1	NA	TRBJ1-1	CASSQPEMITEAFF	TGCGCCAGCAGCCAACCCGAGATGATCACTGAAGCTTTCTTT
NA	TRBV19	NA	TRBJ1-6	CASTDRTFNSPLHF	TGTGCCAGTACCGACAGAACCTTTAATTCACCCCTCCACTTT
TRBD2	TRBV7-8	NA	TRBJ2-5	CASSLEVGGGQETQYF	TGTGCCAGCAGCTTAGAAGTGGGGGGGGGCCAAGAGACCCAGTACTTC
NA	TRBV7-9	few	TRBJ1-3	CASSLRGSGNTIYF	TGTGCCAGCAGCTTAAGGGGGAGTGGAAACACCATATATTTT
NA	TRBV11-3	NA	TRBJ1-6	CASSVTGANSPLHF	TGTGCCAGCAGCGTCACGGGAGCTAATTCACCCCTCCACTTT
TRBD2	TRBV4-2	NA	TRBJ2-2	CASTGEVAGERAGELFF	TGTGCCAGCACCGGAGAGGTAGCGGGAGAAAGGGCCGGGGAGCTGTTTTTT
NA	TRBV19	NA	TRBJ1-5	CASSIGQFTNQPQHF	TGTGCCAGTAGTATAGGTCAGTTCACCAATCAGCCCCAGCATTTT
NA	TRBV5-6	NA	TRBJ2-5	CASSPARGETQYF	TGTGCCAGCAGCCCCGCCAGGGGAGAGACCCAGTACTTC
TRBD2	TRBV4-2	NA	TRBJ2-2	CASSQAGGGPGELFF	TGTGCCAGCAGCCAAGCGGGGGGGGGTCCCGGGGAGCTGTTTTTT